This entry lists 20 T cell receptor beta chains sequenced from one sample in a study of cytomegalovirus exposure and HLA in healthy donors. Both 60 Vbeta primers and 13 Jbeta primers went into the PCR. TCRdb's table, derived via immunoSEQ multiplex PCR, lists solely in-frame clones and lacks some. The table lists 90,000 to 130,000 clones, around 79% of them singletons. Sample: PBMCs. The receptor source for this set is a woman in her thirties in good health and CMV-seronegative.

The rearrangement links TRBV2 to TRBJ2-7, with 7 bases identical to TRBD2. Germline CDR1 is SNHLY and CDR2 is FYNNEI. This CDR3 contains 11 residues. The junction had 6 bases not matched to a gene; V was cut back by 10 bases and J by 6 bases. The CDR3 DNA is TGTGCCAAAAGGGAGGGGACCGAGCAGTACTTC. It is translated as CAKREGTEQYF.

Points on this clone: Other DNA sequences from this sample encode an identical CDR3 as well. The chain links TRBV6-5 to TRBJ2-5; 7 positions agree with TRBD2. Germline CDR1 is MNHEY and CDR2 is SVGAGI. The CDR3 has 15 amino acids. The V and J ends lost 2 bases and 3 bases, in that order; junction bases with no gene match: 6. The CDR3: CASSYGTSGKETQYF. The CDR3 DNA follows: TGTGCCAGCAGTTACGGGACCAGCGGGAAAGAGACCCAGTACTTC.

The chain carries TRBV25-1 and TRBJ1-1, with D hard to call. Germline loops: CDR1 MGHDK, CDR2 SYGVNS. CDR3 length equals 14 residues. The V end was cut by 6 bases, the J end by 3 bases, with 14 bases between. This CDR3 is CASSLSDGDTEAFF. In DNA, the CDR3 is TGTGCCAGCAGCCTTTCGGACGGGGACACTGAAGCTTTCTTT.

In this sample, this clone turned up a few times. V usage is TRBV6-5 and J usage is TRBJ2-7; a weak D match, TRBD1 (5 bases). Germline V lookup: CDR1 MNHEY, CDR2 SVGAGI. Between the trimmed V and J ends, which lost 5 bases and 6 bases, there was a span of 14 bases. The CDR3 runs to 13 residues. CDR3 bases: TGTGCCAGCAGTATAGCAGGGTACCGCGAGCAGTACTTC. Translation: CASSIAGYREQYF.

The CDR3 coding sequence is TGCGCCAGCCCCGGGGATCTAACCATACACGAGCAGTACTTC. Amino acid sequence: CASPGDLTIHEQYF. The genes are TRBV4-3 and TRBJ2-7; weak D call: TRBD2 (5 bases). The CDR3 extends over 14 amino acids. Trimming removed 8 bases from V and 5 bases from J, with 19 bases in between. The germline CDR1 and CDR2 sequences are LGHNA and YSLEER.

The rearrangement joins TRBV7-2 to TRBJ1-6, with D possibly matching TRBD1 (5 bases). Germline values: CDR1 SGHTA, CDR2 FQGNSA. This CDR3 has 17 amino acids. Deletions cut 5 bases from V and 0 bases from J, with 14 bases between. In DNA, the CDR3 is TGTGCCAGCAGCGGAGACAGCGCGATCTCCTATAATTCACCCCTCCACTTT. Translation gives CASSGDSAISYNSPLHF.

There are a few counts of this clone. The chain is built from TRBV27 and TRBJ1-5, with TRBD1 matching over 10 bases. V shed 6 bases, J shed 5 bases, and the junction held 4 bases outside the gene matches. Per germline, CDR1 MNHEY and CDR2 SMNVEV (reference sequence). The CDR3 is made up of 14 amino acids. CDR3 nucleotides: TGTGCCAGCAGAACCGGGACAGGGGATCAGCCCCAGCATTTT. Its protein is CASRTGTGDQPQHF.

The chain couples TRBV2 to TRBJ1-1, with 7 bases identical to TRBD1. The V segment lost 4 bases and the J segment 0 bases; nucleotides outside the gene matches: 11. The CDR3 is made up of 17 amino acids. Germline V lookup: CDR1 SNHLY, CDR2 FYNNEI. CDR3 sequence: CASSAPGTAKLNTEAFF. CDR3 bases: TGTGCCAGCAGTGCTCCCGGGACAGCAAAGTTGAACACTGAAGCTTTCTTT.

This clone has just one count. The J gene is TRBJ1-1, the V gene TRBV6-5; 7 bases agree with TRBD1. V lost 6 bases to trimming and J lost 1 base; unmatched junction nucleotides: 5. This CDR3 spans 14 amino acids. Germline V lookup: CDR1 MNHEY, CDR2 SVGAGI. The CDR3 reads CASRRGQTNTEAFF. The CDR3 DNA sequence: TGTGCCAGCAGACGGGGACAGACGAACACTGAAGCTTTCTTT.

The gene calls are TRBV7-9 and TRBJ2-7; a possible D gene is TRBD1 (5 bases). This CDR3 has 15 residues. Between the trimmed V and J ends, which lost 6 bases and 1 base, there was a span of 16 bases. Germline V CDR1 and CDR2: SEHNR, FQNEAQ (reference sequence). As DNA, the CDR3 is TGTGCCAGCAGGACAGAGCTGGCCCCATCCTACGAGCAGTACTTC. It translates to CASRTELAPSYEQYF.

In its sample, this clone was seen a few times. The chain links TRBV2 to TRBJ2-1, with D possibly being TRBD2 (7 bases). Trimming removed 1 base from V and 0 bases from J, with 13 bases in between. This CDR3 region has 17 residues. Germline CDR1 and CDR2: SNHLY and FYNNEI. The CDR3 nucleotides are TGTGCCAGCAGTGAAGTCGGCGGGGGCTTCTCCTACAATGAGCAGTTCTTC. This codes for CASSEVGGGFSYNEQFF.

V gene TRBV6-5 combines with J gene TRBJ2-7; possibly TRBD2 for D (5 bases). The V end was cut by 8 bases, the J end by 0 bases, with 17 bases between. The CDR3 contains 15 residues. Germline V gene lookup returns CDR1 MNHEY and CDR2 SVGAGI. The CDR3 DNA reads TGTGCCAGCGGCCGTCGCACCGCGGGCTCCTACGAGCAGTACTTC. Translated: CASGRRTAGSYEQYF.

The V gene is TRBV2, the J gene TRBJ1-2, with TRBD1 matching 7 bases. The CDR3 is 11 residues long. With 5 bases clipped from V and 7 bases from J, the junction kept 1 base outside the gene matches. The germline V gene has CDR1 SNHLY and CDR2 FYNNEI. CDR3 sequence (DNA): TGTGCCAGCAGTAACAGGGGTGGCTACACCTTC. It is translated as CASSNRGGYTF.

The V and J genes are TRBV9 and TRBJ1-1; 10 bases agree with TRBD1. The CDR3 is made up of 14 amino acids. V was pared by 3 bases and J by 3 bases, with 2 bases of the junction left unmatched. The germline CDR1 and CDR2 sequences are SGDLS and YYNGEE. The CDR3 sequence: CASSAGQGYTEAFF. The CDR3 DNA reads TGTGCCAGCAGCGCGGGACAGGGGTACACTGAAGCTTTCTTT.

The J gene is TRBJ2-5, the V gene TRBV7-2, with 8 bases matching TRBD2. The V gene end was trimmed by 4 bases and the J gene end by 6 bases; junction bases not matched to a gene: 10. Germline values: CDR1 SGHTA, CDR2 FQGNSA. The CDR3 loop spans 15 amino acids. The CDR3 bases are TGTGCCAGCAGCTCGTCCGGGGGGGCACTAAAGACCCAGTACTTC. Amino acids: CASSSSGGALKTQYF.

The chain recombines TRBV7-3 with TRBJ1-2; D might be TRBD1 (5 bases). Trimming cost V 5 bases and J 0 bases, with 7 bases left between them. The CDR3 runs 13 residues. From germline, CDR1 is SGHTA and CDR2 FQGTGA. Written as DNA, the CDR3 is TGTGCCAGCAGCAGGGGTGCTAACTATGGCTACACCTTC. It specifies CASSRGANYGYTF.

The CDR3 nucleotides are TGTGCCAGCAGTTACGGTGCAGGGGATCGTGGCTACACCTTC. This encodes CASSYGAGDRGYTF. The chain has TRBV6-5 and TRBJ1-2; perhaps TRBD1 as D (6 bases). Looked up from germline, CDR1 is MNHEY and CDR2 is SVGAGI. V was trimmed by 2 bases and J by 7 bases, leaving 14 bases between them. This CDR3 has 14 residues.

The chain employs TRBV19 and TRBJ2-7; 8 bases line up with TRBD1. The J segment lost 2 bases and the V segment lost 8 bases, leaving 2 bases of the junction unmatched. Germline V gives CDR1 LNHDA, CDR2 SQIVND (reference sequence). This CDR3 region has 12 residues. For the CDR3, the DNA is TGTGCCAGTCAGGGGGCTGCCTACGAGCAGTACTTC. Translation gives CASQGAAYEQYF.

The chain carries TRBV7-8 and TRBJ2-3; 9 nucleotides match TRBD2. The trim removed 5 bases at V and 4 bases at J, leaving 16 bases unmatched. CDR3 length: 18 residues. CDR1 and CDR2 from the germline V gene are SGHVS and FQNEAQ. This CDR3 reads CASSPRWEAGGPSDTQYF. CDR3 coding DNA: TGTGCCAGCAGCCCCCGCTGGGAGGCGGGGGGGCCGTCAGATACGCAGTATTTT.

The chain couples TRBV5-1 to TRBJ2-7, with TRBD2 identical over 10 bases. The CDR3 is 17 residues long. The V gene's germline CDR1 is SGHRS and CDR2 YFSETQ. J lost 4 bases, V lost 0 bases, and 10 bases had no gene match. This CDR3 is CASSLASLAGDYYEQYF. The CDR3 region has the DNA TGCGCCAGCAGCTTGGCAAGCCTAGCGGGAGATTATTACGAGCAGTACTTC. The full variable domain, its missing parts supplied by reference TRBV5-1 and TRBJ2-7, is KAGVTQTPRYLIKTRGQQVTLSCSPISGHRSVSWYQQTPGQGLQFLFEYFSETQRNKGNFPGRFSGRQFSNSRSEMNVSTLELGDSALYLCASSLASLAGDYYEQYFGPGTRLTVT.